What follows are 27 T cell receptor beta chains derived from one specimen sequenced in a study of T-cell reconstitution after alpha-beta-depleted transplantation in children. Unique molecular identifiers were incorporated during preparation of the TCRbeta library. Each CDR3 protein is one row after TCRdb ran MiXCR on the PCR reads. The sample contains approximately 1,000,000 distinct CDR3 sequences, under 30% of which appear only once. Sequenced here: PBMCs, mostly from graft donor cells, sampled 360 days after TCRalphabeta/CD19-depleted stem cell transplant. The receptors originated from a boy younger than two who had a stem cell transplant for SCID, so the T cells may come from the graft donor.

This chain joins TRBV7-2 and TRBJ2-5, with D possibly matching TRBD1 (6 bases). CDR1 and CDR2 from the germline V gene are SGHTA and FQGNSA. The CDR3 is 15 amino acids. V was trimmed by 5 bases and J by 4 bases, leaving 17 bases between them. This CDR3 reads CASSQTGTLGETQYF. Here the CDR3 DNA reads TGTGCCAGCAGCCAAACCGGGACATTGGGAGAGACCCAGTACTTC.

This clonotype occurred a few times. The rearrangement joins TRBV12-3 or TRBV12-4 to TRBJ1-2; TRBD1 aligns across 9 bases. There are 14 residues in the CDR3. V shed 6 bases and J 4 bases; nucleotides not matched to a gene: 6. The CDR3 nucleotides read TGTGCCAGCAGGGACCGGGACAGGGTCTATGGCTACACCTTC. It is translated as CASRDRDRVYGYTF.

J is TRBJ2-7 and V is TRBV7-2; 8 nucleotides match TRBD1. CDR1 is SGHTA, CDR2 FQGNSA, per germline. CDR3 length equals 14 residues. After removal of 7 bases from V and 2 bases from J, the junction contained 7 bases not matched to a gene. Here the CDR3 DNA reads TGTGCCAGCACCCACGGACAGGGAACCTACGAGCAGTACTTC. Translating it yields CASTHGQGTYEQYF.

The V gene is TRBV15, the J gene TRBJ2-7; no reliable D call. Germline CDR1 reads LNHNV; CDR2 reads YYDKDF (reference sequence). V was shortened by 0 bases and J by 2 bases, with 11 bases between the two germline ends. This CDR3 comprises 15 residues. The CDR3 spells CATSRDRGSAYEQYF. The CDR3 DNA sequence: TGTGCCACCAGCAGAGACCGCGGTAGTGCCTACGAGCAGTACTTC.

The V and J genes are TRBV28 and TRBJ2-7; D is tentatively TRBD1 or TRBD2 (5 bases each). V was shortened by 4 bases and J by 2 bases, with 9 bases between the two germline ends. The CDR3 consists of 13 residues. Germline CDR1 MDHEN, CDR2 SYDVKM. CDR3 protein: CASSWGRTYEQYF. CDR3 coding DNA: TGTGCCAGCAGTTGGGGACGAACCTACGAGCAGTACTTC. Variable domain in full (rest from reference TRBV28 and TRBJ2-7): DVKVTQSSRYLVKRTGEKVFLECVQDMDHENMFWYRQDPGLGLRLIYFSYDVKMKEKGDIPEGYSVSREKKERFSLILESASTNQTSMYLCASSWGRTYEQYFGPGTRLTVT.

This clonotype turned up a few times. The V call is TRBV14, the J call TRBJ2-7; D remains unclear. The V end was cut by 0 bases, the J end by 9 bases, with 12 bases between. The CDR3 runs 13 residues. CDR1 is SGHDN and CDR2 is FVKESK in the germline V gene. DNA for the CDR3: TGTGCCAGCAGCCAAGAAAGGGTAAAAGGGCAGTACTTC. Residues: CASSQERVKGQYF.

V gene TRBV11-2 combines with J gene TRBJ1-1, with 7 bases fitting TRBD1. J gave up 6 bases and V 4 bases, and 11 bases lay outside the gene matches. This CDR3 contains 15 residues. CDR1 and CDR2 (germline): SGHAT, FQNNGV. The chain's CDR3 is CASSSLQGMKAEAFF. CDR3 in DNA: TGTGCCAGCAGCTCCTTACAGGGGATGAAGGCTGAAGCTTTCTTT.

The V gene is TRBV5-1, the J gene TRBJ2-1; tentatively, D is TRBD1 (5 bases). Germline loops: CDR1 SGHRS, CDR2 YFSETQ. V was pared by 0 bases and J by 7 bases, with 14 bases between. The CDR3 spans 15 residues. Here the CDR3 reads CASSLGEGDWNEQFF. Written as DNA, the CDR3 is TGCGCCAGCAGCTTGGGTGAAGGGGATTGGAATGAGCAGTTCTTC.

The chain couples TRBV12-3 or TRBV12-4 to TRBJ2-7, with D possibly being TRBD2 (7 bases). The ends were cut back, 7 bases at V and 3 bases at J, with 19 bases in the middle. The CDR3 has 15 amino acids. In nucleotides, the CDR3 is TGTGCCAGCACCTGGGGGGGGCTCAGCAGCTACGAGCAGTACTTC. This sequence encodes CASTWGGLSSYEQYF.

The table lists this clonotype with a few counts. The chain employs TRBV4-3 and TRBJ2-1; 8 bases are a match to TRBD1. This CDR3 comprises 14 residues. Trimming at V came to 3 bases and at J to 6 bases, leaving 4 bases not matched to a gene. Germline V gene data show CDR1 as LGHNA and CDR2 as YSLEER. As DNA, the CDR3 is TGCGCCAGCAGCCAGGACAGGGTTGTCAATGAGCAGTTCTTC. It is translated as CASSQDRVVNEQFF.

V gene TRBV27 combines with J gene TRBJ1-1; D is ambiguous. V gave up 2 bases and J gave up 1 base, with 8 bases separating them. From germline, CDR1 is MNHEY and CDR2 SMNVEV (reference sequence). The CDR3 runs to 14 residues. DNA for the CDR3: TGTGCCAGCAGTTTAGTCGAGGGGAACACTGAAGCTTTCTTT. Amino acids: CASSLVEGNTEAFF.

This chain connects TRBV7-8 to TRBJ2-2; D is ambiguous. Trimming left V 5 bases short and J 6 bases short, with 22 bases between. The CDR3 length is 17 residues. CDR1 and CDR2 from the germline V gene are SGHVS and FQNEAQ. The CDR3 spells CASSPSLGMVPSGELFF. The CDR3 nucleotides read TGTGCCAGCAGCCCATCCCTGGGAATGGTCCCGTCCGGGGAGCTGTTTTTT.

This clonotype was seen a handful of times. The V gene is TRBV6-1, the J gene TRBJ1-2, with a weak D call TRBD1 (5 bases). The germline V gene has CDR1 MNHNS and CDR2 SASEGT. V dropped 7 bases and J dropped 0 bases, with 15 bases sitting between them. The CDR3 loop spans 15 amino acids. CDR3: CASKRGREANYGYTF. CDR3 nucleotides: TGTGCCAGCAAACGGGGGAGGGAAGCTAACTATGGCTACACCTTC.

This clonotype was counted only a few times. V usage is TRBV7-2 and J usage is TRBJ2-3; 13 bases line up with TRBD2. Germline values: CDR1 SGHTA, CDR2 FQGNSA. J was trimmed by 2 bases and V by 3 bases; bases with no gene match: 2. There are 16 residues in the CDR3. The DNA of the CDR3 is TGTGCCAGCAGCTTCACTAGCGGGGGGGTCACAGATACGCAGTATTTT. Translating gives CASSFTSGGVTDTQYF.

This clonotype was counted between two and nine times. The chain has TRBV9 and TRBJ1-2; unclear D gene. CDR1 SGDLS and CDR2 YYNGEE come from the germline V gene. V was trimmed by 1 base and J by 8 bases, leaving 15 bases between them. The CDR3 runs 14 residues. CDR3 loop: CASSVLSEPWGYTF. The CDR3, as DNA: TGTGCCAGCAGCGTACTCTCAGAGCCATGGGGCTACACCTTC.

The genes are TRBV5-1 and TRBJ2-5; 9 bases are shared with TRBD1. J gave up 0 bases and V 0 bases, and 6 bases lay outside the gene matches. CDR1 is SGHRS, CDR2 YFSETQ, per germline. CDR3 length equals 17 residues. The CDR3: CASSLVPDRGYQETQYF. As DNA, the CDR3 is TGCGCCAGCAGCTTGGTCCCGGACAGGGGATACCAAGAGACCCAGTACTTC. Combining the CDR3 with reference TRBV5-1 and TRBJ2-5 gives the whole variable domain KAGVTQTPRYLIKTRGQQVTLSCSPISGHRSVSWYQQTPGQGLQFLFEYFSETQRNKGNFPGRFSGRQFSNSRSEMNVSTLELGDSALYLCASSLVPDRGYQETQYFGPGTRLLVL.

V gene TRBV19 combines with J gene TRBJ2-3, with D perhaps being TRBD1 or TRBD2 (5 bases each). V was shortened by 6 bases and J by 1 base, with 17 bases between the two germline ends. The germline CDR1 and CDR2 sequences are LNHDA and SQIVND (reference sequence). The CDR3 length is 16 residues. CDR3 nucleotide sequence: TGTGCCAGTAGGCCACTAGGGGAATTGGGCACAGATACGCAGTATTTT. The encoded protein is CASRPLGELGTDTQYF.

This clonotype has only a few counts. V gene TRBV28 combines with J gene TRBJ1-6; a possible D gene is TRBD1 (5 bases). There are 17 residues in the CDR3. From germline, CDR1 is MDHEN and CDR2 SYDVKM. The V end was cut by 1 base, the J end by 3 bases, with 13 bases between. This chain's CDR3 is CASSLSGLLGYNSPLHF. DNA of the CDR3: TGTGCCAGCAGTTTATCAGGGTTGTTGGGCTATAATTCACCCCTCCACTTT.

The rearrangement links TRBV6-2 or TRBV6-3 to TRBJ2-3; D may correspond to TRBD1 or TRBD2 (5 bases each). Germline loops: CDR1 MNHEY, CDR2 SVGEGT. This CDR3 has 13 residues. V dropped 6 bases and J dropped 6 bases, with 13 bases sitting between them. CDR3 DNA: TGTGCCAGCAGACGGGACCCACCGGATACGCAGTATTTT. It specifies CASRRDPPDTQYF.

V usage is TRBV4-3 and J usage is TRBJ1-2; perhaps TRBD1 as D (5 bases). CDR1 and CDR2 (germline): LGHNA, YSLEER. Trimming removed 2 bases at V and 8 bases at J, with 15 bases between. There are 14 residues in the CDR3. The CDR3 here is CASSQYQGVRGYTF. CDR3 nucleotides: TGCGCCAGCAGCCAATACCAAGGGGTCAGGGGCTACACCTTC.

This chain connects TRBV4-2 to TRBJ2-7; TRBD1 might be the D (6 bases). There are 17 residues in the CDR3. Germline V gene sequence: CDR1 LGHNA, CDR2 YNFKEQ. The V end was cut by 3 bases, the J end by 5 bases, with 23 bases between. CDR3 in amino acids: CASSHKKGAGESHEQYF. DNA for the CDR3: TGTGCCAGCAGCCACAAAAAGGGTGCAGGGGAATCCCACGAGCAGTACTTC.

The chain employs TRBV15 and TRBJ2-1, with 11 bases fitting TRBD1. Germline V CDR1 and CDR2: LNHNV, YYDKDF (reference sequence). This CDR3 has 16 residues. The V gene end was trimmed by 1 base and the J gene end by 6 bases; junction bases not matched to a gene: 5. The CDR3 region is CATSRGGQGAGNEQFF. The CDR3 DNA is TGTGCCACCAGCAGAGGCGGACAGGGGGCGGGCAATGAGCAGTTCTTC.

This clonotype was seen more than once but under ten times. This sequence joins TRBV20-1 and TRBJ2-7; 9 bases match TRBD2. Germline trimming cut 1 base from V and 0 bases from J; bases unmatched to any gene: 7. Germline-derived CDR1 and CDR2 are DFQATT and SNEGSKA (reference sequence). The CDR3 is 16 residues long. This chain's CDR3 is CSARGLAGGVSYEQYF. DNA for the CDR3: TGCAGTGCTAGAGGGCTCGCGGGGGGGGTCTCCTACGAGCAGTACTTC.

The chain links TRBV6-1 to TRBJ1-1; 9 positions match TRBD1. CDR3 length: 15 amino acids. J was trimmed by 1 base and V by 7 bases; bases with no gene match: 7. Germline V gene sequence: CDR1 MNHNS, CDR2 SASEGT. The CDR3 DNA follows: TGTGCCAGCACCCCCTGGGGACAGGGGAACACTGAAGCTTTCTTT. Its translation is CASTPWGQGNTEAFF.

The chain joins TRBV6-2 or TRBV6-3 to TRBJ2-7; 8 positions agree with TRBD1. The J segment lost 3 bases and the V segment lost 5 bases, leaving 18 bases of the junction unmatched. The CDR3 has 18 amino acids. Germline V gene data show CDR1 as MNHEY and CDR2 as SVGEGT. The CDR3 loop reads CASSTIELGQGPFYEQYF. Written as DNA, the CDR3 is TGTGCCAGCAGTACAATCGAACTCGGACAGGGACCGTTCTACGAGCAGTACTTC.

The V and J genes are TRBV28 and TRBJ1-5; D possibly corresponds to TRBD1 (6 bases). This CDR3 region has 15 residues. Looked up from germline, CDR1 is MDHEN and CDR2 is SYDVKM. The V gene lost 6 bases and the J gene lost 0 bases, with 12 bases spanning the gap. In DNA, the CDR3 is TGTGCCAGCAGCGGACAGCAAAATAGCAATCAGCCCCAGCATTTT. Protein product: CASSGQQNSNQPQHF.

The chain is built from TRBV29-1 and TRBJ2-3; tentative D call: TRBD2 (6 bases). The CDR3 runs 13 residues. Germline CDR1 is SQVTM and CDR2 is ANQGSEA. The germline V and J ends were trimmed by 6 bases and 2 bases, with 12 bases remaining between them. CDR3 amino acids: CSVGGTLTDTQYF. CDR3 nucleotide sequence: TGCAGCGTGGGCGGGACTCTCACAGATACGCAGTATTTT.